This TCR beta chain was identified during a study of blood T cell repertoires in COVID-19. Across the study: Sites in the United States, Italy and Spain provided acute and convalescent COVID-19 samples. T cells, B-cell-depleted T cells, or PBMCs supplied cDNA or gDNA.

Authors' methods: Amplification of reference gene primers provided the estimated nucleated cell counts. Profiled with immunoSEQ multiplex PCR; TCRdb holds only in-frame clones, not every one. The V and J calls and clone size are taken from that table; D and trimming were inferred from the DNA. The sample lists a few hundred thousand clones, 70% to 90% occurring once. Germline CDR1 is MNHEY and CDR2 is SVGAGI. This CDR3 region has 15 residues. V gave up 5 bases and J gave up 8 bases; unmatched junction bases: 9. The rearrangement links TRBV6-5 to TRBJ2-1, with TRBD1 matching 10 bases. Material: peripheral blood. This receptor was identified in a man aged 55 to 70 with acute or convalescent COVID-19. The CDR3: CASSIIGTGVYEQFF. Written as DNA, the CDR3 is TGTGCCAGCAGTATTATCGGGACAGGGGTTTATGAGCAGTTCTTC.